Sequencing of this T cell receptor (beta chain) was carried out in a study of T cells in Graves' hyperthyroidism and ophthalmopathy. Across the study: Peripheral blood collection took place at initial diagnosis, before any treatment. Study-level findings and limits: The blood repertoire included most of the expanded thyroid clonotypes above 0.001.

Amplification targeted TCR beta CDR3 regions from RNA transcripts. Initially, a first-round RT-PCR of the TCR CDR3 employed the HTBI primer set. TCRdb re-called the multiplex PCR reads with MiXCR, one entry per CDR3 protein. Of approximately 430,000 distinct CDR3 sequences listed, 15% to 19% are singletons. The V end lost 10 bases, the J end lost 6 bases, and 15 bases lay between the germline ends. Germline V gene data show CDR1 as MDHEN and CDR2 as SYDVKM. The CDR3 has 12 amino acids. An absence of ophthalmopathy progression within 18 months meant stable Graves' hyperthyroidism. PBMCs were collected from a roughly 9.7 ml volume of fresh peripheral blood. At least ten counts were recorded for this clonotype. The antigen remains unidentified.

The TCR was taken from a woman aged 18-35 years with Graves' hyperthyroidism. Sequenced sample: blood. V is TRBV28 and J is TRBJ1-2, with a tentative D call TRBD1 (5 bases). CDR3 sequence (DNA): TGTGCCACCACCGCAGGGCGGGATGGCTACACCTTC. Protein: CATTAGRDGYTF.